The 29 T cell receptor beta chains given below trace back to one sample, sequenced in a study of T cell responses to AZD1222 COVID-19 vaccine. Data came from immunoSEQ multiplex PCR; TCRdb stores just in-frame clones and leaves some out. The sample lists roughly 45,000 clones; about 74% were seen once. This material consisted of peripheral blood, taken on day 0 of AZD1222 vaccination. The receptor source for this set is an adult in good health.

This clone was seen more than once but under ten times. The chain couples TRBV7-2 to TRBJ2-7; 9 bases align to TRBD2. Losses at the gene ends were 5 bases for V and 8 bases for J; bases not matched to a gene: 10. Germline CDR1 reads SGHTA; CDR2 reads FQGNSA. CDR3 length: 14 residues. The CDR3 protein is CASSQTSGLGKQYF. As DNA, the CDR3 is TGTGCCAGCAGCCAGACTAGCGGCCTCGGTAAGCAGTACTTC. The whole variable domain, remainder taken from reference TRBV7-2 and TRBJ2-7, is GAGVSQSPSNKVTEKGKDVELRCDPISGHTALYWYRQSLGQGLEFLIYFQGNSAPDKSGLPSDRFSAERTGGSVSTLTIQRTQQEDSAVYLCASSQTSGLGKQYFGPGTRLTVT.

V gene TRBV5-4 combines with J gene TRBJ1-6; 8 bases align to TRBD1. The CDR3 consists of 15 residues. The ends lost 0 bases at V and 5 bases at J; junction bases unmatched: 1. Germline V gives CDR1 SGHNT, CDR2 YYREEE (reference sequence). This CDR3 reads CASSLDRGNNSPLHF. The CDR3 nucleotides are TGTGCCAGCAGCTTGGACAGGGGGAATAATTCACCCCTCCACTTT.

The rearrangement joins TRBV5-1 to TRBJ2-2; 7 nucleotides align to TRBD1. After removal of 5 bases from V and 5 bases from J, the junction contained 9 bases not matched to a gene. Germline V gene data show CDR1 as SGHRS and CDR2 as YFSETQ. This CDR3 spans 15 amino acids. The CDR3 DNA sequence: TGCGCCAGCAGACCGCGGGCAGGGGGTACCGGGGAGCTGTTTTTT. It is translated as CASRPRAGGTGELFF. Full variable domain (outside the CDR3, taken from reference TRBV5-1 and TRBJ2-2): KAGVTQTPRYLIKTRGQQVTLSCSPISGHRSVSWYQQTPGQGLQFLFEYFSETQRNKGNFPGRFSGRQFSNSRSEMNVSTLELGDSALYLCASRPRAGGTGELFFGEGSRLTVL.

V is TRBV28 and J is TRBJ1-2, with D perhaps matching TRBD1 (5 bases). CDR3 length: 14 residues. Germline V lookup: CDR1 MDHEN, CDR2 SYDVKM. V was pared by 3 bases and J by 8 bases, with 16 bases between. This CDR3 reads CASSFTGPEKGYTF. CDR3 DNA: TGTGCCAGCAGTTTTACGGGGCCTGAGAAGGGCTACACCTTC.

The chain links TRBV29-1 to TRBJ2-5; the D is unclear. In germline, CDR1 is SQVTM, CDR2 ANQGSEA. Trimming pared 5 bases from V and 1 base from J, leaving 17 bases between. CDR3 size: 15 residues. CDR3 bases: TGCAGCGTTAACCCTGCCTCTGGAGTCCAAGAGACCCAGTACTTC. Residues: CSVNPASGVQETQYF.

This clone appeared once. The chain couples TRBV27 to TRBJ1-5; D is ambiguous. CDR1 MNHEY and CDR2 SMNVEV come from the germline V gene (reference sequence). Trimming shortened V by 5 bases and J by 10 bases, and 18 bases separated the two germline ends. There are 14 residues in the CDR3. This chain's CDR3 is CASSPWGGEFPQHF. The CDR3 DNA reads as TGTGCCAGCAGTCCCTGGGGTGGGGAGTTTCCCCAGCATTTT.

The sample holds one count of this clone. The CDR3 sequence: CASSPNGTSSSVVPYEQYF. The CDR3 coding sequence is TGTGCCAGCAGCCCTAACGGGACTAGCTCCTCAGTAGTCCCCTACGAGCAGTACTTC. V gene TRBV3-1 (or the pseudogene TRBV3-2) combines with J gene TRBJ2-7, with 9 bases matching TRBD2. Germline CDR1 is LGHDT and CDR2 is YNNKEL (reference sequence). With V trimmed by 4 bases and J by 2 bases, 18 bases remained unmatched. The CDR3 loop spans 19 amino acids.

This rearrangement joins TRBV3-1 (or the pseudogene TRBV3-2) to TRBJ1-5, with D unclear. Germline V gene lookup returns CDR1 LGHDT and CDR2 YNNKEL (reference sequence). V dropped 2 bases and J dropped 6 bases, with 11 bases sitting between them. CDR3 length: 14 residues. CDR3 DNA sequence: TGTGCCAGCAGCCAAACGGCTTTGCGTCAGCCCCAGCATTTT. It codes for CASSQTALRQPQHF.

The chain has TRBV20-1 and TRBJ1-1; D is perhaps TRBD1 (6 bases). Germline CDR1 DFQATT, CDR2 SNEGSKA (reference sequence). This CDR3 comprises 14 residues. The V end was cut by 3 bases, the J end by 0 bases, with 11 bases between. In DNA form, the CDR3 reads TGCAGTGCTAGTCGTGGACAGCTGAACACTGAAGCTTTCTTT. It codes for CSASRGQLNTEAFF.

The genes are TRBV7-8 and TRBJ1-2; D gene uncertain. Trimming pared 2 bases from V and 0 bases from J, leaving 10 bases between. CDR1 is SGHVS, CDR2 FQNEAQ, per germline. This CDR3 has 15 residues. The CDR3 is CASSLSGISNYGYTF. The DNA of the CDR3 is TGTGCCAGCAGCTTATCGGGAATCTCTAACTATGGCTACACCTTC.

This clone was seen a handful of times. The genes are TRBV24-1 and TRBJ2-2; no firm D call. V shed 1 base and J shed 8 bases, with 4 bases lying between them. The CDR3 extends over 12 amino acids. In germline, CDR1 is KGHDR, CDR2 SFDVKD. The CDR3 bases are TGTGCCACCAGTGATTTTAGGGGGGAGCTGTTTTTT. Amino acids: CATSDFRGELFF.

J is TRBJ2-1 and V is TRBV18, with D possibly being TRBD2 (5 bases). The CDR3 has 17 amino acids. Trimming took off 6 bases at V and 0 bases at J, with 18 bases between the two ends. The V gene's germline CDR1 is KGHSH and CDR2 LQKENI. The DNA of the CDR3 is TGTGCCAGCTCTCAAGCCCCGGGAAAGATCTCCTACAATGAGCAGTTCTTC. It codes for CASSQAPGKISYNEQFF.

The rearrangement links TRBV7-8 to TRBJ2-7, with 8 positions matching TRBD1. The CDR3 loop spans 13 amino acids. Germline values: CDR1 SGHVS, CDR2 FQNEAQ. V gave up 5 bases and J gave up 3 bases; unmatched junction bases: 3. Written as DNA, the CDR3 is TGTGCCAGCAGCGCTACAGGGGGCTACGAGCAGTACGTC. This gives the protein CASSATGGYEQYV.

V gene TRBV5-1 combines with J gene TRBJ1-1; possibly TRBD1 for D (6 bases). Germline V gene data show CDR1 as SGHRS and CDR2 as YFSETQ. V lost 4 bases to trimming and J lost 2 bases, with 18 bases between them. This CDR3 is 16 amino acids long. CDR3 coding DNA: TGCGCCAGCAGCCCATCCGGAGGGGGGGGAAACACTGAAGCTTTCTTT. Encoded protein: CASSPSGGGGNTEAFF.

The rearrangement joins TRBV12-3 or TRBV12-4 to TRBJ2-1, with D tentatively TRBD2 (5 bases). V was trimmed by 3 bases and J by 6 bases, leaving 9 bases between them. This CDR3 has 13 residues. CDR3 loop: CASSFLGGNEQFF. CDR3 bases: TGTGCCAGCAGTTTCCTTGGAGGCAATGAGCAGTTCTTC.

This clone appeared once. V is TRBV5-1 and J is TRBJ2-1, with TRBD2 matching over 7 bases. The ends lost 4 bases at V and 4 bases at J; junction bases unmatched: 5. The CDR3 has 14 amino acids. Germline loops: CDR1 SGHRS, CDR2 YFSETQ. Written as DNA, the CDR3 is TGCGCCAGCAGCCCCGGGGGGACTTACAATGAGCAGTTCTTC. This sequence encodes CASSPGGTYNEQFF.

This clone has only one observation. The chain's CDR3 is CASSPNVGDQPQHF. The CDR3 bases are TGTGCCAGCAGCCCTAACGTGGGGGATCAGCCCCAGCATTTT. The chain recombines TRBV9 with TRBJ1-5, with D possibly matching TRBD1 (5 bases). Trimming stripped 4 bases from V and 5 bases from J, with 13 bases between. The CDR3 loop spans 14 amino acids. Germline assignment: CDR1 SGDLS and CDR2 YYNGEE.

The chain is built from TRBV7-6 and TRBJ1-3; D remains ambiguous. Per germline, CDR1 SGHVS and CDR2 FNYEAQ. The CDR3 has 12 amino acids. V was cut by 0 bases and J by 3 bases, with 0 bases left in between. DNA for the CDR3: TGTGCCAGCAGCTTAGCTGGAAACACCATATATTTT. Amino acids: CASSLAGNTIYF.

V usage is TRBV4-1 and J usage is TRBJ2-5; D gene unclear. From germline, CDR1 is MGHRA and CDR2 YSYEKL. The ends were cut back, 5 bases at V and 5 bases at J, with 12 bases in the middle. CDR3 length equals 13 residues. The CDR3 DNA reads TGCGCCAGCAGCTACAGTGCTCAGGAGACCCAGTACTTC. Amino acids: CASSYSAQETQYF.

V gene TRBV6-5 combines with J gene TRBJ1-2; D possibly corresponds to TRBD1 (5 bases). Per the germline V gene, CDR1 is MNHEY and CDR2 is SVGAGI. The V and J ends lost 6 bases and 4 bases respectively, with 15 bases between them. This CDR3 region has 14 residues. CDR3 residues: CASRFTRDRYGYTF. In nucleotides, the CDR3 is TGTGCCAGCAGATTTACAAGGGACCGCTATGGCTACACCTTC.

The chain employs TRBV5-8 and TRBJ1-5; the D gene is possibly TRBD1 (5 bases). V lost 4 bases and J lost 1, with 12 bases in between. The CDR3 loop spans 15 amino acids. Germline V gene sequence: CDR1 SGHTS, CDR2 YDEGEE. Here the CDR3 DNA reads TGTGCCAGCAGCAGGGGATTCGTCAGCAATCAGCCCCAGCATTTT. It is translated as CASSRGFVSNQPQHF.

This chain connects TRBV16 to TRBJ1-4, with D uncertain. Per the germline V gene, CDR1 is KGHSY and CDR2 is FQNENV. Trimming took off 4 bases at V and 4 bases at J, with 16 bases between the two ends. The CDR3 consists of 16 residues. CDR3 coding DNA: TGTGCCAGCAGCCCTCAACCGGGCAGTTATAATGAAAAACTGTTTTTT. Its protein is CASSPQPGSYNEKLFF.

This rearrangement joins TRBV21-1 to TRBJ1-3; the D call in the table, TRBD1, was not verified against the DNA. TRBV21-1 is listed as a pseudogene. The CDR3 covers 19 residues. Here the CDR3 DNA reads TGTGCCAGCAGCAAAGGAAAGGGAGGACAGGGGGCCCCTGGAAACACCATATATTTT. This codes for CASSKGKGGQGAPGNTIYF.

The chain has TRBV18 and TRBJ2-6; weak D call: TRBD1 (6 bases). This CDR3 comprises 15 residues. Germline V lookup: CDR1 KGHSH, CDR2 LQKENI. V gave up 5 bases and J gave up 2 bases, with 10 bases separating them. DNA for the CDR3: TGTGCCAGCTCATCTGGGACAACTGGGGCCAACGTCCTGACTTTC. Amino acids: CASSSGTTGANVLTF.

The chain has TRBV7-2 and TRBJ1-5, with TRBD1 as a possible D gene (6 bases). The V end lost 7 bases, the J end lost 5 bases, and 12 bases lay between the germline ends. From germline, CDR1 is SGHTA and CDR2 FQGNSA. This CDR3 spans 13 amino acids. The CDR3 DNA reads TGTGCCAGCAACAGGGATCGGTATCAGCCCCAGCATTTT. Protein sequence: CASNRDRYQPQHF.

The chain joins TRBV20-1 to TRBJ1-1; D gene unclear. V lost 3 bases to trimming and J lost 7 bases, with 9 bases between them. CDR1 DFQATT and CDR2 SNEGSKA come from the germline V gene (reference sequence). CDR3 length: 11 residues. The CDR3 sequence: CSARGPREAFF. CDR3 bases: TGCAGTGCTAGGGGCCCCCGTGAAGCTTTCTTT.

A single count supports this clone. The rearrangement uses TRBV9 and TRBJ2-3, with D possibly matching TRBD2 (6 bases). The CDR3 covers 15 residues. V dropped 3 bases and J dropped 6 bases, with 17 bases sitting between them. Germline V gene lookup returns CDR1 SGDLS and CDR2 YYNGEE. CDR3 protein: CASSARDLRSDTQYF. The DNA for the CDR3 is TGTGCCAGCAGCGCCCGGGACTTAAGGTCCGATACGCAGTATTTT. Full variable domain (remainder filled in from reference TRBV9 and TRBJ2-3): DSGVTQTPKHLITATGQRVTLRCSPRSGDLSVYWYQQSLDQGLQFLIQYYNGEERAKGNILERFSAQQFPDLHSELNLSSLELGDSALYFCASSARDLRSDTQYFGPGTRLTVL.

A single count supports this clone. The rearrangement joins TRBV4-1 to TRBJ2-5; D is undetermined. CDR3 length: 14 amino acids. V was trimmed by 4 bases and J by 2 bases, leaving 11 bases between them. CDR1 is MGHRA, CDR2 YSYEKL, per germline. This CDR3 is CASSPLRIQETQYF. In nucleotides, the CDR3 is TGCGCCAGCAGCCCTCTCCGGATACAAGAGACCCAGTACTTC.

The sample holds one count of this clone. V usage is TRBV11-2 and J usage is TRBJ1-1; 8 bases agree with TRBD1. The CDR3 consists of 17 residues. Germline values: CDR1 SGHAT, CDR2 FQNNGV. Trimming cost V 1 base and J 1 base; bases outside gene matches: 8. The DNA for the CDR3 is TGTGCCAGCAGCTTAGGAAGGACAGGGACCTGGAACACTGAAGCTTTCTTT. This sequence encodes CASSLGRTGTWNTEAFF.